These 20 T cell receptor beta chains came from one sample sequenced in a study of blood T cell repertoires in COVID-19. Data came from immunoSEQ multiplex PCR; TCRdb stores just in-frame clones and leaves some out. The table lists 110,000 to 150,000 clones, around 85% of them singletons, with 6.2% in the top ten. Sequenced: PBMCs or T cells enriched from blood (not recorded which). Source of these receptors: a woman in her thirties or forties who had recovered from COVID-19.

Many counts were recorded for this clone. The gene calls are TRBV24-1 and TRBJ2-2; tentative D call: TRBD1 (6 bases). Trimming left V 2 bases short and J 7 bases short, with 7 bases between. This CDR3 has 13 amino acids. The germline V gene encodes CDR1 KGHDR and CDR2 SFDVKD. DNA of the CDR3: TGTGCCACCAGTGATTGGACAGACGGGGAGCTGTTTTTT. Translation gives CATSDWTDGELFF.

The CDR3 DNA reads as TGTGCCAGCACCCCTAGCGGGAGCGGGGAGACCCAGTACTTC. Protein product: CASTPSGSGETQYF. This chain links TRBV7-8 with TRBJ2-5, with 10 positions matching TRBD2. The germline V gene has CDR1 SGHVS and CDR2 FQNEAQ. CDR3 length equals 14 residues. J gave up 5 bases and V 7 bases, and 7 bases lay outside the gene matches.

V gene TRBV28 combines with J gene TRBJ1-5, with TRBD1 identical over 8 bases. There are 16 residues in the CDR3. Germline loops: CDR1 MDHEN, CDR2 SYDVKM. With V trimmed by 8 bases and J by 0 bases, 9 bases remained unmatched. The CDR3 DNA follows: TGTGCCAGCGGACAGGGAACCGGATATAGCAATCAGCCCCAGCATTTT. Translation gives CASGQGTGYSNQPQHF. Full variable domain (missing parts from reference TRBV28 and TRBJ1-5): DVKVTQSSRYLVKRTGEKVFLECVQDMDHENMFWYRQDPGLGLRLIYFSYDVKMKEKGDIPEGYSVSREKKERFSLILESASTNQTSMYLCASGQGTGYSNQPQHFGDGTRLSIL.

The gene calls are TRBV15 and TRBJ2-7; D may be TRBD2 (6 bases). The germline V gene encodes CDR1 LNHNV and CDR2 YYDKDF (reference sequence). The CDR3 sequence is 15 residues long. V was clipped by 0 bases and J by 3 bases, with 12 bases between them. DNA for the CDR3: TGTGCCACCAGCAGAGATCCTGGAGGGAACTACGAGCAGTACTTC. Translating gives CATSRDPGGNYEQYF.

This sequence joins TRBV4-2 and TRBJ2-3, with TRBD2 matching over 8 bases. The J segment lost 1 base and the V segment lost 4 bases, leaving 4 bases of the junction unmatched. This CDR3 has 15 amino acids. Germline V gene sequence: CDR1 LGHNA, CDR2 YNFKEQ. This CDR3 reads CASSRLATGTDTQYF. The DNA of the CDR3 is TGTGCCAGCAGCCGACTAGCGACGGGCACAGATACGCAGTATTTT.

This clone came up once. The CDR3 region has the DNA TGTGCCAGCAGCCGACTAGCGGGAGGGCCTAAAGATACGCAGTATTTT. Amino acid sequence: CASSRLAGGPKDTQYF. The rearrangement joins TRBV2 to TRBJ2-3, with 14 positions matching TRBD2. This CDR3 contains 16 residues. Germline CDR1 and CDR2: SNHLY and FYNNEI. The V and J ends lost 6 bases and 5 bases, in that order; junction bases with no gene match: 7.

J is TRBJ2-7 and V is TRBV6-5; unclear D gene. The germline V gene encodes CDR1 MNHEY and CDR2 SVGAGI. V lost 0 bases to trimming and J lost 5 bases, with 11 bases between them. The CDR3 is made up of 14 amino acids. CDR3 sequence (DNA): TGTGCCAGCAGTTACTCTCTAAGGAGCCACGAGCAGTACTTC. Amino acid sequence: CASSYSLRSHEQYF.

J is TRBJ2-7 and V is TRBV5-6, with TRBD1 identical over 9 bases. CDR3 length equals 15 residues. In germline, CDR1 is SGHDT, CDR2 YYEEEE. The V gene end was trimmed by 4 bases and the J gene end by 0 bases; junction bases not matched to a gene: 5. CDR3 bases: TGTGCCAGCAGCGAACCGGGACAGGGCTCCTACGAGCAGTACTTC. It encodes CASSEPGQGSYEQYF.

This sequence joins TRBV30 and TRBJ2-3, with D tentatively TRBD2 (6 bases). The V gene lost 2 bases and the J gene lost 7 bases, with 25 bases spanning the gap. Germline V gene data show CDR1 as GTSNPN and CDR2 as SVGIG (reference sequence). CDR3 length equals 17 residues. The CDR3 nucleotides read TGTGCCTGGAGTTCCATAAGCGGGCCAACCGCTGGGAATACGCAGTATTTT. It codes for CAWSSISGPTAGNTQYF.

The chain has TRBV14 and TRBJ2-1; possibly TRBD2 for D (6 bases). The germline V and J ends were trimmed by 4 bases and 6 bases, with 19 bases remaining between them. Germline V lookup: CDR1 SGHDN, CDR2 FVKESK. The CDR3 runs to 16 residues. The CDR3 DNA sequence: TGTGCCAGCAGCCCACCAAGAGGCGGGATGGGCAATGAGCAGTTCTTC. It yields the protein CASSPPRGGMGNEQFF.

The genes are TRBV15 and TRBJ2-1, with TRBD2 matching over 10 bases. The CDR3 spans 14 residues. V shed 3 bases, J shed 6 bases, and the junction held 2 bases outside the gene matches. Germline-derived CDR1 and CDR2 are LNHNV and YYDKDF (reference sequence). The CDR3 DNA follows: TGTGCCACCAGCAGGGGACTAGCGTTCAATGAGCAGTTCTTC. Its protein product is CATSRGLAFNEQFF.

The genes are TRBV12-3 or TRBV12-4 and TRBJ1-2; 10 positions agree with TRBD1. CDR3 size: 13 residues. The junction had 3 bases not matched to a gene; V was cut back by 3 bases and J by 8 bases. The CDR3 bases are TGTGCCAGCAGTTTTCCGGGACAGGGGGGCTACACCTTC. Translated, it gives CASSFPGQGGYTF.

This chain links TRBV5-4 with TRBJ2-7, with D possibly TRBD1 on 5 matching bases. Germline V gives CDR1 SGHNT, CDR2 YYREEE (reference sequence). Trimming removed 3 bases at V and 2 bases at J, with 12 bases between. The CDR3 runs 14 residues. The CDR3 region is CASSSQTATYEQYF. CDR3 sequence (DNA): TGTGCCAGCAGCTCACAGACAGCTACCTACGAGCAGTACTTC.

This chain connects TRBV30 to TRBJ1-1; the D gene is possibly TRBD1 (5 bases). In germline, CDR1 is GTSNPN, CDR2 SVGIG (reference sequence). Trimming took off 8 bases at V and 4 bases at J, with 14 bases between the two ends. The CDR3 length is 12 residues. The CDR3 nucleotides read TGTGCCCGCAACCAGGGAGGCACTGAAGCTTTCTTT. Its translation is CARNQGGTEAFF.

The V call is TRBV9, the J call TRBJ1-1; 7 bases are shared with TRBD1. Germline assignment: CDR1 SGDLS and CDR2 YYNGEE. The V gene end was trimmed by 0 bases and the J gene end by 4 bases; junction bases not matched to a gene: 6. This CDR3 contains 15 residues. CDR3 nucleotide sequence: TGTGCCAGCAGCGTAGGAGGGGGCGCGGGCACTGAAGCTTTCTTT. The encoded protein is CASSVGGGAGTEAFF.

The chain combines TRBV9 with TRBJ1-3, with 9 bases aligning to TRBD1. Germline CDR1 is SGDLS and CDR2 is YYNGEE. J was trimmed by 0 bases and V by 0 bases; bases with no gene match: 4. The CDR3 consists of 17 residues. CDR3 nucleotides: TGTGCCAGCAGCGTAGGAGGGACAGGGATCTCTGGAAACACCATATATTTT. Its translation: CASSVGGTGISGNTIYF.

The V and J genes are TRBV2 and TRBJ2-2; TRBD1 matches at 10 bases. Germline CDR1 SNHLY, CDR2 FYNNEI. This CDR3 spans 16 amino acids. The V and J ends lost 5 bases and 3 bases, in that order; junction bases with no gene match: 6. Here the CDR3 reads CASSLRQGADTGELFF. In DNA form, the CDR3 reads TGTGCCAGCAGTTTGAGACAGGGGGCAGACACCGGGGAGCTGTTTTTT.

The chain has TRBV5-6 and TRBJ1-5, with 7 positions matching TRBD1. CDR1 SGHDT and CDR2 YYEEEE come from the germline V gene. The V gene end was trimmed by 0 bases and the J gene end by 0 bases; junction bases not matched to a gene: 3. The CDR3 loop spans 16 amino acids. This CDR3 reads CASSLGQGHSNQPQHF. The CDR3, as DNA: TGTGCCAGCAGCTTGGGACAGGGCCATAGCAATCAGCCCCAGCATTTT.

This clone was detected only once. The chain's CDR3 is CASSLAWTPEAFF. The CDR3 bases are TGTGCCAGCAGCTTAGCGTGGACACCTGAAGCTTTCTTT. V is TRBV7-9 and J is TRBJ1-1; TRBD1 might be the D (5 bases). The V and J ends lost 0 bases and 6 bases respectively, with 8 bases between them. The CDR3 consists of 13 residues. Germline V gives CDR1 SEHNR, CDR2 FQNEAQ (reference sequence).

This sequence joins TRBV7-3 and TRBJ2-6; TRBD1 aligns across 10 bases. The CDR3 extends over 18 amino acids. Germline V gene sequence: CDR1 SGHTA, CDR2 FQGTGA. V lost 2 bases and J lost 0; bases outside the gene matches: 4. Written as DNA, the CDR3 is TGTGCCAGCAGCTTACGGGGACAGGGGCGCTCTGGGGCCAACGTCCTGACTTTC. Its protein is CASSLRGQGRSGANVLTF.